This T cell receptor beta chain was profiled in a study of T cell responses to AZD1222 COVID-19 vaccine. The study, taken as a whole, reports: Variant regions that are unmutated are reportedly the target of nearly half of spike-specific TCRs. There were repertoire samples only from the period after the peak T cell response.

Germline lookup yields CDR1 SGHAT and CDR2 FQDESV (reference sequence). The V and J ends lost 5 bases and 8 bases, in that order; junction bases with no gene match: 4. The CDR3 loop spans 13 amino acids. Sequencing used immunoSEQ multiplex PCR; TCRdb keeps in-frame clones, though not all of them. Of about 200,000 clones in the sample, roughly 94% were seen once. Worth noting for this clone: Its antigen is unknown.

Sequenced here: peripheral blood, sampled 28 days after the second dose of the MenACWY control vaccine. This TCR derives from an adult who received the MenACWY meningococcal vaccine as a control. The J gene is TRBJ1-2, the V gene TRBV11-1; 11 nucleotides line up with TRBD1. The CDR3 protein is CASSVGQGAGYTF. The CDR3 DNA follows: TGTGCCAGCAGCGTCGGACAGGGGGCCGGCTACACCTTC.